Detailed here is one T cell receptor beta chain. The sample holds many counts of this clonotype. Its recognized antigen is unknown. Qualities for individual bases were not recorded, and no much larger clone is one base off. Reading the germline V gene gives CDR1 ENHRY and CDR2 SYGVKD. V has 6 bases trimmed and J has 0 bases trimmed; junction bases matching no gene number 0. The CDR3 spans 15 residues, from the cysteine through the phenylalanine. Of the read, only the CDR3 DNA is kept; its 45 bases are in frame from base 1. In light of the paper, this sample's time point label describes: longitudinal time-point 1 (baseline). For unsorted PBMC libraries, 2 million PBMCs were used after storage in RNAlater at -80 degrees C until RNA extraction. Peripheral blood underwent Ficoll-Hypaque density gradient centrifugation to isolate PBMCs, which were then cryopreserved in liquid nitrogen. This record belongs to a study of neurological immune-mediated disorders (dated by TCRdb to the late 2010s). For the wider study: Using UMI-based sequencing, the study compared peripheral blood TCR-beta repertoires from patients with HTLV-I-associated myelopathy (HAM/TSP), patients with multiple sclerosis, and healthy controls. Longitudinal samples, technical triplicates and paired sorted CD4+ and CD8+ T-cell subsets, alongside PBMC samples, were included among the 106 TCR-beta libraries. Longitudinal HAM/TSP donors and healthy donors each had 3 time-points at intervals of about 3-45 months. The cohort included some 68 subjects: 14 with HAM/TSP, about 34 with multiple sclerosis, and approximately 20 healthy controls. Study-wide conclusions, independent of this receptor: No identical CDR3 amino acid sequences were shared among expanded clones across subjects, suggesting private TCR-beta repertoires in all groups. TCR clonal expansion was highest in HAM/TSP patients and lowest in MS patients, with MS patients falling below even healthy controls.

cDNA synthesis used template-switch 5'RACE with a primer carrying a 10-nucleotide random unique molecular identifier tagging each TCR transcript. Every sequencing run covered 15-18 subjects and yielded more than 180 million TCR-beta sequences. Total RNA was extracted with the RNeasy kit. The KAPA Real-time Library Amplification kit was used to amplify TCR-beta VDJ regions with primers for the TCR constant region and the 5'RACE anchor. A first PCR added sample indexes and Illumina adaptors, and a second PCR then raised library yield. The roughly 650 bp TCR product was size-selected on a 2% E-gel SizeSelection system after Ampure bead purification. Before pooling, libraries had their quality checked on a Bioanalyzer, their concentration measured with Qubit, and their quantity determined with the Kapa Library Quantification kit. Paired-end 2 x 150 bp sequencing of the libraries was performed on an Illumina HiSeq 2500. To increase sequence diversity, about 25-31% phiX was spiked into each library pool. From the authors' description of their analysis: Quality-filtered reads were processed with the UMI-based MiGEC pipeline, and over 90% of raw TCR sequences were removed by the MiGEC pipeline during error correction. IMGT germline references were used for alignment of VDJ genes, and clonotypes were defined by a unique CDR3 amino acid sequence together with V-J genes. VDJtools evaluated clonal expansion, Shannon diversity and CDR3 relatedness (CalcPairwiseDistances, ClusterSamples); CLCbio workbench built phylogenetic trees. Clones with at least 8 unique UMIs were defined as expanded, with this threshold being based on coefficient-of-variation modelling across technical triplicates. TCRdb cleaned the public reads at Q25 with fastp, built clones with MiXCR and kept in-frame beta chains. Every CDR3 protein is listed once, alongside the most common genes and DNA of its rows. The V and J calls reflect TCRdb's pipeline rather than the authors' work. Across this sample there are 55,000 to 80,000 distinct CDR3 sequences, with roughly 15% seen only once. About 4.5% of the sample lies in the top ten.

This receptor was taken from a female donor with HTLV-1-associated myelopathy (HAM/TSP). The chain employs TRBV10-3 and TRBJ2-3, with 13 bases in between that match TRBD2. Specimen: PBMCs. The CDR3 is CAIRGLAGSTDTQYF. The base sequence is TGTGCCATCAGGGGACTAGCGGGGAGCACAGATACGCAGTATTTT.